This entry lists 21 T cell receptor beta chains sequenced from one sample in a study of blood T cell repertoires in COVID-19. This table comes from immunoSEQ multiplex PCR, and its TCRdb copy is limited to in-frame clones, with some not included. There are tens of thousands of clones in the sample; roughly 88% occur only once, and under 6% lies in the top ten. Sequencing input: peripheral blood. Receptors originate from a human donor in a cohort sampled during active COVID-19.

The CDR3 DNA reads TGCGCCAGCAGCTTGTTAGGGGCCGGGACCCAGTACTTC. Translated: CASSLLGAGTQYF. V is TRBV5-1 and J is TRBJ2-5, with D maybe TRBD1 (5 bases). There are 13 residues in the CDR3. Germline loops: CDR1 SGHRS, CDR2 YFSETQ. With 1 base removed from V and 7 bases from J, the gap between germline ends came to 11 bases.

The rearrangement links TRBV30 to TRBJ1-4; TRBD1 agrees at 9 bases. This CDR3 comprises 14 residues. Germline CDR1 GTSNPN, CDR2 SVGIG (reference sequence). The V and J ends lost 3 bases and 6 bases, in that order; junction bases with no gene match: 5. The CDR3 loop is CAWSPGQGYEKLFF. The CDR3 DNA follows: TGTGCCTGGAGCCCGGGACAGGGTTATGAAAAACTGTTTTTT.

This chain uses TRBV28 with TRBJ2-5; D might be TRBD2 (5 bases). Trimming removed 5 bases at V and 5 bases at J, with 15 bases between. The V gene's germline CDR1 is MDHEN and CDR2 SYDVKM. The CDR3 has 14 amino acids. The CDR3, as DNA: TGTGCCAGCAGTCCCTCGGGAACCCGGGAGACCCAGTACTTC. Its translation is CASSPSGTRETQYF.

V is TRBV28 and J is TRBJ1-1; the D gene is possibly TRBD1 (6 bases). This CDR3 has 11 residues. Germline lookup yields CDR1 MDHEN and CDR2 SYDVKM. Trimming pared 7 bases from V and 10 bases from J, leaving 13 bases between. CDR3: CASKEGGLAFF. The CDR3 nucleotides read TGTGCCAGCAAAGAGGGGGGGTTAGCTTTCTTT.

The chain couples TRBV5-8 to TRBJ2-7, with 7 bases fitting TRBD1. Germline V CDR1 and CDR2: SGHTS, YDEGEE. The CDR3 consists of 14 residues. V shed 4 bases and J 1 base; nucleotides not matched to a gene: 5. CDR3 in DNA: TGTGCCAGCAGCCTAGGACAGGCTTCCTACGAGCAGTACTTC. Its protein is CASSLGQASYEQYF.

This rearrangement joins TRBV7-2 to TRBJ1-2; no firm D call. The CDR3 consists of 13 residues. The V and J ends lost 5 bases and 1 base respectively, with 8 bases between them. Germline values: CDR1 SGHTA, CDR2 FQGNSA. The DNA of the CDR3 is TGTGCCAGCAGCCCCGGTGTTAACTATGGCTACACCTTC. It specifies CASSPGVNYGYTF.

V usage is TRBV6-5 and J usage is TRBJ2-1, with D maybe TRBD2 (5 bases). The CDR3 spans 13 residues. Trimming stripped 0 bases from V and 7 bases from J, with 7 bases between. Germline V lookup: CDR1 MNHEY, CDR2 SVGAGI. CDR3 sequence: CASSYSRANEQFF. The CDR3 DNA follows: TGTGCCAGCAGTTACTCGAGGGCTAATGAGCAGTTCTTC.

The V and J genes are TRBV7-2 and TRBJ1-3; D gene unclear. The germline V and J ends were trimmed by 4 bases and 4 bases, with 11 bases remaining between them. CDR1 is SGHTA and CDR2 is FQGNSA in the germline V gene. This CDR3 has 14 amino acids. The CDR3 nucleotides are TGTGCCAGCAGCTCTGGACTATCGGGAAACACCATATATTTT. Its translation: CASSSGLSGNTIYF.

This chain connects TRBV18 to TRBJ2-2; TRBD1 matches 12 bases. The CDR3 is 20 residues long. The trim removed 5 bases at V and 6 bases at J, leaving 19 bases unmatched. Germline lookup yields CDR1 KGHSH and CDR2 LQKENI. CDR3 sequence: CASSTLPPGQGALSAGELFF. The CDR3 region has the DNA TGTGCCAGCTCAACTCTACCGCCGGGACAGGGGGCGCTCTCGGCCGGGGAGCTGTTTTTT.

The chain is built from TRBV7-2 and TRBJ1-6; 8 nucleotides align to TRBD1. Germline V gives CDR1 SGHTA, CDR2 FQGNSA. The V segment lost 7 bases and the J segment 8 bases; nucleotides outside the gene matches: 13. The CDR3 extends over 16 amino acids. The CDR3 DNA reads TGTGCCAGCACCCTTTCTGCGGGACAGGCTTATTCACCCCTCCACTTT. Residues: CASTLSAGQAYSPLHF. Based on the CDR3 plus reference TRBV7-2 and TRBJ1-6, the full variable domain is GAGVSQSPSNKVTEKGKDVELRCDPISGHTALYWYRQSLGQGLEFLIYFQGNSAPDKSGLPSDRFSAERTGGSVSTLTIQRTQQEDSAVYLCASTLSAGQAYSPLHFGNGTRLTVT.

This sequence joins TRBV10-2 and TRBJ1-5; 8 positions match TRBD1. CDR1 is WSHSY and CDR2 is SAAADI in the germline V gene. J was trimmed by 4 bases and V by 2 bases; bases with no gene match: 7. The length of the CDR3 is 16 residues. CDR3 DNA: TGCGCCAGCAGTGAGGACGGGACAGGAGTTAATCAGCCCCAGCATTTT. Translating gives CASSEDGTGVNQPQHF.

In its sample, this clone was seen once. The CDR3, as DNA: TGCGCCAGCAGCCAAGTTAACGGGATAGGAGAAAAACTGTTTTTT. Protein product: CASSQVNGIGEKLFF. The chain couples TRBV4-1 to TRBJ1-4; D is unclear. CDR1 and CDR2 (germline): MGHRA, YSYEKL. The V gene lost 1 base and the J gene lost 8 bases, with 14 bases spanning the gap. The CDR3 spans 15 residues.

A single count supports this clone. The chain employs TRBV2 and TRBJ2-2; TRBD1 agrees at 7 bases. V was pared by 3 bases and J by 3 bases, with 4 bases of the junction left unmatched. Germline-derived CDR1 and CDR2 are SNHLY and FYNNEI. This CDR3 region has 15 residues. CDR3 bases: TGTGCCAGCAGTGAGGGACAGCTACACACCGGGGAGCTGTTTTTT. Residues: CASSEGQLHTGELFF.

The V and J genes are TRBV9 and TRBJ2-2, with 7 bases that match TRBD1. Germline V gives CDR1 SGDLS, CDR2 YYNGEE. V lost 1 base to trimming and J lost 1 base; unmatched junction nucleotides: 10. The CDR3 runs 18 residues. CDR3 coding DNA: TGTGCCAGCAGCGTATCCCCGTATGGGACAGAGAACACCGGGGAGCTGTTTTTT. As protein: CASSVSPYGTENTGELFF.

The chain couples TRBV9 to TRBJ2-2, with D unresolved. CDR1 is SGDLS, CDR2 YYNGEE, per germline. This CDR3 has 12 residues. Deletions cut 0 bases from V and 7 bases from J, with 4 bases between. DNA of the CDR3: TGTGCCAGCAGCGTAGACTACGGGGAGCTGTTTTTT. It specifies CASSVDYGELFF.

The J gene is TRBJ2-7, the V gene TRBV6-5; 11 bases map to TRBD1. The CDR3 length is 14 residues. J was trimmed by 6 bases and V by 8 bases; bases with no gene match: 9. Germline V gives CDR1 MNHEY, CDR2 SVGAGI. In nucleotides, the CDR3 is TGTGCCAGCGAGCCGGGACAGGGGGAGATCGAGCAGTACTTC. It yields the protein CASEPGQGEIEQYF.

On this clone: This specimen includes other DNA sequences encoding the same CDR3. This rearrangement joins TRBV29-1 to TRBJ2-1; weak D call: TRBD2 (7 bases). The CDR3 has 13 residues. Per the germline V gene, CDR1 is SQVTM and CDR2 is ANQGSEA. Trimming removed 3 bases at V and 5 bases at J, with 11 bases between. The CDR3 loop reads CSVEEGGDNEQFF. In DNA form, the CDR3 reads TGCAGCGTTGAGGAGGGGGGGGACAATGAGCAGTTCTTC.

This clone was counted between two and nine times. The V gene is TRBV11-2, the J gene TRBJ1-2, with a possible D match to TRBD1 (5 bases). The CDR3 is 13 residues long. The V gene's germline CDR1 is SGHAT and CDR2 FQNNGV. V was trimmed by 5 bases and J by 1 base, leaving 8 bases between them. CDR3 DNA sequence: TGTGCCAGCAGCCCGGACATTAACTATGGCTACACCTTC. This sequence encodes CASSPDINYGYTF.

The chain links TRBV5-8 to TRBJ2-1; TRBD2 is a possible D gene (5 bases). The CDR3 totals 15 residues. V lost 2 bases to trimming and J lost 1 base, with 10 bases between them. Germline loops: CDR1 SGHTS, CDR2 YDEGEE. The CDR3: CASSFRGASYNEQFF. As DNA, the CDR3 is TGTGCCAGCAGCTTTCGGGGAGCTTCCTACAATGAGCAGTTCTTC.

The rearrangement uses TRBV6-5 and TRBJ2-7, with TRBD2 as a possible D gene (6 bases). Looked up from germline, CDR1 is MNHEY and CDR2 is SVGAGI. The ends were cut back, 6 bases at V and 2 bases at J, with 17 bases in the middle. This CDR3 is built from 15 residues. The chain's CDR3 is CASSPLGGSTYEQYF. CDR3 coding DNA: TGTGCCAGCAGCCCCCTCGGAGGGTCCACCTACGAGCAGTACTTC.

V gene TRBV9 combines with J gene TRBJ1-4; D possibly corresponds to TRBD1 (6 bases). Trimming pared 3 bases from V and 5 bases from J, leaving 14 bases between. Germline V lookup: CDR1 SGDLS, CDR2 YYNGEE. The CDR3 sequence is 15 residues long. CDR3 DNA sequence: TGTGCCAGCAGCGGGGGGACAAGTCGGAATGAAAAACTGTTTTTT. This sequence encodes CASSGGTSRNEKLFF. Full variable domain (outside the CDR3, taken from reference TRBV9 and TRBJ1-4): DSGVTQTPKHLITATGQRVTLRCSPRSGDLSVYWYQQSLDQGLQFLIQYYNGEERAKGNILERFSAQQFPDLHSELNLSSLELGDSALYFCASSGGTSRNEKLFFGSGTQLSVL.